Following are 15 T cell receptor beta chains from one sample sequenced in a study of low-dose radiotherapy and immunotherapy resistance in tumors. Both TCRalpha and TCRbeta chains were reverse transcribed with V-gene-specific primers. With a V-primer adapter and a constant-region primer, TCRs were amplified for about 20 PCR cycles. TCRdb re-called the reads with MiXCR, one entry per CDR3 protein. The profile shows some 88,000 distinct CDR3 sequences, 9.4% of them singletons. As to time point: before trial treatment. The sample was PBMCs, taken before treatment. These receptors were taken from a male donor with prostate cancer.

This clonotype was observed at least ten times. The chain has TRBV5-1 and TRBJ2-7, with 11 bases aligning to TRBD2. V lost 8 bases to trimming and J lost 2 bases; unmatched junction nucleotides: 6. The germline V gene encodes CDR1 SGHRS and CDR2 YFSETQ. CDR3 length: 14 residues. CDR3 nucleotides: TGCGCCAGTAGTCTAGCGGGAGGCGCCTACGAGCAGTACTTC. Its protein product is CASSLAGGAYEQYF.

This clonotype was seen many times. V is TRBV29-1 and J is TRBJ2-5; D is unclear. V was cut by 5 bases and J by 5 bases, with 15 bases left in between. In germline, CDR1 is SQVTM, CDR2 ANQGSEA. The CDR3 contains 13 residues. The CDR3 region has the DNA TGCAGCGTTCGGCCCTTCGTGGGGGAGACCCAGTACTTC. Encoded protein: CSVRPFVGETQYF.

This clonotype was picked up many times. The chain links TRBV24-1 to TRBJ2-7, with 8 nucleotides matching TRBD1. The length of the CDR3 is 14 residues. V shed 7 bases and J 2 bases; nucleotides not matched to a gene: 6. The germline V gene encodes CDR1 KGHDR and CDR2 SFDVKD. The CDR3 DNA is TGTGCCACCAGCCCGGACAGGGCCCCCTACGAGCAGTACTTC. Its translation: CATSPDRAPYEQYF.

Ten or more counts support this clonotype. V gene TRBV29-1 combines with J gene TRBJ2-1; TRBD1 agrees at 10 bases. This CDR3 region has 14 residues. The germline V gene encodes CDR1 SQVTM and CDR2 ANQGSEA. The V gene end was trimmed by 8 bases and the J gene end by 10 bases; junction bases not matched to a gene: 14. The CDR3 sequence is CSSDTETGGREQFF. The DNA of the CDR3 is TGCAGCTCCGATACCGAGACAGGGGGCCGGGAGCAGTTCTTC.

In its sample, this clonotype was seen many times. This sequence joins TRBV6-2 or TRBV6-3 and TRBJ2-7; D remains unclear. Per germline, CDR1 MNHEY and CDR2 SVGEGT. Trimming removed 2 bases at V and 0 bases at J, with 14 bases between. This CDR3 is built from 16 residues. CDR3 DNA: TGTGCCAGCAGTTACCTACGGGCGACGCCCTCCTACGAGCAGTACTTC. Its translation: CASSYLRATPSYEQYF.

The sample holds many counts of this clonotype. This chain uses TRBV15 with TRBJ2-7; 7 bases line up with TRBD2. V lost 1 base and J lost 2; bases outside the gene matches: 11. This CDR3 is 17 amino acids long. Germline CDR1 LNHNV, CDR2 YYDKDF (reference sequence). The CDR3 is CATSRGFSGSTTYEQYF. The DNA for the CDR3 is TGTGCCACCAGCAGAGGGTTTAGCGGGTCTACAACCTACGAGCAGTACTTC.

This clonotype was observed a few times. DNA for the CDR3: TGCGCCAGCCGGTCGGGGGAGTGGAACACTGAAGCTTTCTTT. It encodes CASRSGEWNTEAFF. The chain links TRBV5-1 to TRBJ1-1; a weak D match, TRBD1 (5 bases). The V end was cut by 7 bases, the J end by 1 base, with 14 bases between. The CDR3 covers 14 residues. Germline CDR1 reads SGHRS; CDR2 reads YFSETQ. The entire variable domain, with the rest obtained from reference TRBV5-1 and TRBJ1-1, is as follows: KAGVTQTPRYLIKTRGQQVTLSCSPISGHRSVSWYQQTPGQGLQFLFEYFSETQRNKGNFPGRFSGRQFSNSRSEMNVSTLELGDSALYLCASRSGEWNTEAFFGQGTRLTVV.

This clonotype has a count of ten or more. The J gene is TRBJ2-3, the V gene TRBV29-1; tentatively, D is TRBD2 (6 bases). V lost 0 bases and J 4 bases, leaving 17 bases between the germline ends. The germline gives CDR1 SQVTM, CDR2 ANQGSEA. This CDR3 contains 16 residues. This chain's CDR3 is CSVEDFPREEADTQYF. CDR3 bases: TGCAGCGTTGAAGATTTTCCCAGGGAGGAGGCAGATACGCAGTATTTT.

This clonotype appeared many times. This rearrangement joins TRBV18 to TRBJ2-5; 7 positions agree with TRBD1. Germline-derived CDR1 and CDR2 are KGHSH and LQKENI. This CDR3 is built from 15 residues. After removal of 6 bases from V and 2 bases from J, the junction contained 9 bases not matched to a gene. The CDR3 DNA reads TGTGCCAGCTCGTCGGGACAGTTTCCACAAGAGACCCAGTACTTC. Translated, it gives CASSSGQFPQETQYF.

This clonotype was observed many times. This chain uses TRBV2 with TRBJ2-1; D remains ambiguous. Germline V CDR1 and CDR2: SNHLY, FYNNEI. V shed 6 bases and J shed 6 bases, with 9 bases lying between them. There are 12 residues in the CDR3. CDR3 in amino acids: CASSPTSNEQFF. CDR3 coding DNA: TGTGCCAGCAGCCCAACCTCCAATGAGCAGTTCTTC. Based on the CDR3 plus reference TRBV2 and TRBJ2-1, the full variable domain is EPEVTQTPSHQVTQMGQEVILRCVPISNHLYFYWYRQILGQKVEFLVSFYNNEISEKSEIFDDQFSVERPDGSNFTLKIRSTKLEDSAMYFCASSPTSNEQFFGPGTRLTVL.

This clonotype occurred once. The chain combines TRBV6-5 with TRBJ2-7; D may be TRBD1 (6 bases). The germline V and J ends were trimmed by 6 bases and 0 bases, with 12 bases remaining between them. This CDR3 contains 14 residues. Germline loops: CDR1 MNHEY, CDR2 SVGAGI. The CDR3 is CASSRTASSYEQYF. For the CDR3, the DNA is TGTGCCAGCAGCCGGACAGCCAGCTCCTACGAGCAGTACTTC.

At least ten counts were recorded for this clonotype. This sequence joins TRBV7-8 and TRBJ2-1; D is unresolved. The germline V and J ends were trimmed by 5 bases and 3 bases, with 14 bases remaining between them. This CDR3 contains 15 residues. Germline CDR1 reads SGHVS; CDR2 reads FQNEAQ. The CDR3 region has the DNA TGTGCCAGCAGCCCGAAGCGCTTTGACTACAATGAGCAGTTCTTC. Its protein is CASSPKRFDYNEQFF.

Ten or more counts support this clonotype. The J gene is TRBJ2-1, the V gene TRBV11-1, with 13 bases fitting TRBD2. With 6 bases clipped from V and 2 bases from J, the junction kept 1 base outside the gene matches. The CDR3 is 15 amino acids. Per germline, CDR1 SGHAT and CDR2 FQDESV (reference sequence). The DNA for the CDR3 is TGTGCCAGCAGACTAGCGGGAGGGCCCTACAATGAGCAGTTCTTC. Translating it yields CASRLAGGPYNEQFF.

There are many counts of this clonotype. The V gene is TRBV6-6, the J gene TRBJ1-2, with TRBD1 matching 7 bases. The CDR3 sequence is 13 residues long. Germline V gives CDR1 MNHNY, CDR2 SVGAGI (reference sequence). The junction had 5 bases not matched to a gene; V was cut back by 2 bases and J by 8 bases. CDR3 residues: CASSYRGQRGYTF. CDR3 bases: TGTGCCAGCAGTTACCGGGGACAGCGCGGCTACACCTTC.

The rearrangement joins TRBV7-9 to TRBJ2-1; the match to TRBD1 covers 7 bases. V trimming: 5 bases; J trimming: 5 bases; junction bases outside the gene matches: 6. This CDR3 is 14 amino acids long. The germline V gene has CDR1 SEHNR and CDR2 FQNEAQ (reference sequence). CDR3 protein: CASSLETGNNEQFF. In DNA, the CDR3 is TGTGCCAGCAGCCTAGAGACAGGGAACAATGAGCAGTTCTTC.